A selection of T cell receptor beta chains follows, all from one sample in a study of cytomegalovirus exposure and HLA in healthy donors. The assay was immunoSEQ multiplex PCR, and TCRdb's table has in-frame clones only and misses some. The sample includes under 140,000 clones, over 75% seen only once; the top ten take roughly 1.4%. Sequenced: PBMCs. These TCRs come from a woman between 25 and 40 years old in good health and CMV-seropositive. CDR3s include the opening cysteine and the closing phenylalanine or tryptophan. A D gene is named only where the DNA matches it firmly. Some rows mark clone size as missing; the rest say once, few, many or name a class of expanded clone.

V gene: TRBV4-3
CDR3 length: 16
clone size: -
J gene: TRBJ1-1
D gene: -
CDR3 protein: CASSQDWSGKDTEAFF
CDR3 DNA: TGCGCCAGCAGCCAAGATTGGTCCGGGAAAGACACTGAAGCTTTCTTT

V gene: TRBV19
CDR3 length: 14
clone size: -
J gene: TRBJ1-2
D gene: -
CDR3 protein: CASRKNRAHCGYTF
CDR3 DNA: TGTGCCAGTAGGAAGAACAGGGCCCACTGTGGCTACACCTTC

V gene: TRBV2
CDR3 length: 13
clone size: few
J gene: TRBJ1-2
D gene: TRBD1
CDR3 protein: CASIDRGSLGYTF
CDR3 DNA: TGTGCCAGCATCGACAGGGGGTCCCTTGGCTACACCTTC

V gene: TRBV28
CDR3 length: 19
clone size: -
J gene: TRBJ2-7
D gene: TRBD2
CDR3 protein: CASSPPSSGRKRGGVQQYF
CDR3 DNA: TGTGCCAGCAGTCCCCCCTCTAGCGGGAGAAAGAGGGGGGGGGTTCAGCAGTACTTC

V gene: TRBV12-5
CDR3 length: 14
clone size: -
J gene: TRBJ1-3
D gene: TRBD1
CDR3 protein: CASGTGTAGNTIYF
CDR3 DNA: TGTGCTAGTGGTACCGGGACAGCTGGAAACACCATATATTTT

V gene: TRBV6-5
CDR3 length: 14
clone size: -
J gene: TRBJ1-3
D gene: TRBD1
CDR3 protein: CASSPGGTGNTIYF
CDR3 DNA: TGTGCCAGCAGCCCAGGGGGTACTGGAAACACCATATATTTT

V gene: TRBV2
CDR3 length: 13
clone size: few
J gene: TRBJ1-5
D gene: -
CDR3 protein: CASSRYSNQPQHF
CDR3 DNA: TGTGCCAGCAGCCGGTATAGCAATCAGCCCCAGCATTTT

V gene: TRBV5-1
CDR3 length: 15
clone size: -
J gene: TRBJ2-1
D gene: TRBD1
CDR3 protein: CASSHADRAHNEQFF
CDR3 DNA: TGCGCCAGCAGCCACGCGGACAGGGCCCACAATGAGCAGTTCTTC

V gene: TRBV28
CDR3 length: 12
clone size: -
J gene: TRBJ1-5
D gene: -
CDR3 protein: CASSLLNQPQHF
CDR3 DNA: TGTGCCAGCAGTTTATTAAATCAGCCCCAGCATTTT

V gene: TRBV5-1
CDR3 length: 12
clone size: few
J gene: TRBJ1-1
D gene: -
CDR3 protein: CASSLSGTEAFF
CDR3 DNA: TGCGCCAGCAGCTTGTCAGGCACTGAAGCTTTCTTT

V gene: TRBV4-3
CDR3 length: 13
clone size: -
J gene: TRBJ2-1
D gene: -
CDR3 protein: CASSQDHMNEQFF
CDR3 DNA: TGCGCCAGCAGCCAAGACCACATGAATGAGCAGTTCTTC

V gene: TRBV1
CDR3 length: 15
clone size: -
J gene: TRBJ2-7
D gene: -
CDR3 protein: CTSSQAKDILYEQYF
CDR3 DNA: TGCACCAGCAGCCAAGCCAAAGACATACTCTACGAGCAGTACTTC

V gene: TRBV10-2
CDR3 length: 14
clone size: -
J gene: TRBJ2-5
D gene: -
CDR3 protein: CASSVSGRQETQYF
CDR3 DNA: TGCGCCAGCAGTGTTAGCGGACGTCAAGAGACCCAGTACTTC

V gene: TRBV10-2
CDR3 length: 14
clone size: -
J gene: TRBJ1-2
D gene: TRBD1
CDR3 protein: CATRPGTDNYGYTF
CDR3 DNA: TGCGCCACCAGGCCCGGGACAGATAACTATGGCTACACCTTC

V gene: TRBV6-6
CDR3 length: 14
clone size: -
J gene: TRBJ1-1
D gene: -
CDR3 protein: CASSYSYPNTEAFF
CDR3 DNA: TGTGCCAGCAGTTACTCGTATCCTAACACTGAAGCTTTCTTT

V gene: TRBV9
CDR3 length: 14
clone size: -
J gene: TRBJ2-7
D gene: -
CDR3 protein: CASSVEEFNVEQYF
CDR3 DNA: TGTGCCAGCAGCGTAGAGGAGTTCAACGTCGAGCAGTACTTC

V gene: TRBV7-2
CDR3 length: 14
clone size: -
J gene: TRBJ2-7
D gene: -
CDR3 protein: CASSSMTGPYEQYF
CDR3 DNA: TGTGCCAGCAGCTCGATGACAGGTCCCTACGAGCAGTACTTC

V gene: TRBV11-2
CDR3 length: 16
clone size: -
J gene: TRBJ2-2
D gene: TRBD2
CDR3 protein: CASSLLAGGRTGELFF
CDR3 DNA: TGTGCCAGCAGCCTACTAGCGGGAGGTCGGACCGGGGAGCTGTTTTTT

V gene: TRBV4-2
CDR3 length: 15
clone size: -
J gene: TRBJ2-5
D gene: -
CDR3 protein: CASSPRVGAQETQYF
CDR3 DNA: TGTGCCAGCAGCCCCAGGGTGGGGGCTCAAGAGACCCAGTACTTC

V gene: TRBV5-1
CDR3 length: 13
clone size: -
J gene: TRBJ1-1
D gene: TRBD1
CDR3 protein: CASSLTTGAEAFF
CDR3 DNA: TGCGCCAGCAGCCTGACGACAGGGGCTGAAGCTTTCTTT

V gene: TRBV27
CDR3 length: 14
clone size: once
J gene: TRBJ2-1
D gene: -
CDR3 protein: CASSLSVAYNEQFF
CDR3 DNA: TGTGCCAGCAGTTTATCAGTAGCGTACAATGAGCAGTTCTTC

V gene: TRBV19
CDR3 length: 13
clone size: few
J gene: TRBJ2-5
D gene: -
CDR3 protein: CASSMRGQETQYF
CDR3 DNA: TGTGCCAGTAGTATGCGGGGTCAAGAGACCCAGTACTTC

V gene: TRBV28
CDR3 length: 16
clone size: -
J gene: TRBJ2-2
D gene: TRBD2
CDR3 protein: CASSQRTSVNTGELFF
CDR3 DNA: TGTGCCAGCAGCCAAAGGACTAGCGTGAACACCGGGGAGCTGTTTTTT

V gene: TRBV5-1
CDR3 length: 13
clone size: -
J gene: TRBJ1-1
D gene: -
CDR3 protein: CASSLTGDTEAFF
CDR3 DNA: TGCGCCAGCAGCTTGACCGGGGACACTGAAGCTTTCTTT

V gene: TRBV28
CDR3 length: 18
clone size: once
J gene: TRBJ1-5
D gene: -
CDR3 protein: CASSLYWRRLYSNQPQHF
CDR3 DNA: TGTGCCAGCAGTTTATATTGGAGGCGGCTTTATAGCAATCAGCCCCAGCATTTT

V gene: TRBV4-1
CDR3 length: 15
clone size: -
J gene: TRBJ2-5
D gene: TRBD2
CDR3 protein: CASSQEREGLETQYF
CDR3 DNA: TGCGCCAGCAGCCAAGAGCGGGAGGGCCTGGAGACCCAGTACTTC

V gene: TRBV29-1
CDR3 length: 12
clone size: few
J gene: TRBJ2-2
D gene: TRBD1
CDR3 protein: CSVRQGAGELFF
CDR3 DNA: TGCAGCGTACGACAGGGGGCCGGGGAGCTGTTTTTT

V gene: TRBV29-1
CDR3 length: 13
clone size: -
J gene: TRBJ2-1
D gene: TRBD2
CDR3 protein: CSVDSGRASEQFF
CDR3 DNA: TGCAGCGTTGATAGCGGGAGGGCCAGTGAGCAGTTCTTC

V gene: TRBV7-9
CDR3 length: 17
clone size: -
J gene: TRBJ2-3
D gene: TRBD2
CDR3 protein: CATNYLTSFSRADTQYF
CDR3 DNA: TGTGCCACCAACTACCTGACTAGCTTCAGCCGGGCAGATACGCAGTATTTT

V gene: TRBV2
CDR3 length: 12
clone size: -
J gene: TRBJ2-1
D gene: -
CDR3 protein: CASSVGGREQFF
CDR3 DNA: TGTGCCAGCAGTGTAGGCGGTCGGGAGCAGTTCTTC

V gene: TRBV29-1
CDR3 length: 18
clone size: once
J gene: TRBJ2-3
D gene: TRBD2
CDR3 protein: CSVDRGAGLAGVTDTQYF
CDR3 DNA: TGCAGCGTTGACCGGGGCGCTGGCCTAGCGGGAGTGACAGATACGCAGTATTTT

V gene: TRBV23-1
CDR3 length: 14
clone size: -
J gene: TRBJ1-2
D gene: -
CDR3 protein: CAEERQRVVEDYTF
CDR3 DNA: TGCGCCGAGGAGAGACAGAGAGTGGTGGAAGACTACACCTTC

V gene: TRBV15
CDR3 length: 14
clone size: -
J gene: TRBJ2-7
D gene: TRBD1
CDR3 protein: CATSKDRGYYEQYF
CDR3 DNA: TGTGCCACCAGCAAGGACAGGGGATACTACGAGCAGTACTTC

V gene: TRBV9
CDR3 length: 15
clone size: once
J gene: TRBJ2-3
D gene: TRBD2
CDR3 protein: CASSVGRGASDTQYF
CDR3 DNA: TGTGCCAGCAGCGTAGGGCGGGGGGCCTCGGATACGCAGTATTTT

V gene: TRBV7-2
CDR3 length: 13
clone size: few
J gene: TRBJ2-7
D gene: TRBD2
CDR3 protein: CASSQAGGREQYF
CDR3 DNA: TGTGCCAGCAGCCAAGCGGGGGGCCGTGAGCAGTACTTC

V gene: TRBV4-3
CDR3 length: 16
clone size: -
J gene: TRBJ2-1
D gene: -
CDR3 protein: CASSQGASSSYNEQFF
CDR3 DNA: TGCGCCAGCAGCCAGGGGGCCTCATCCTCCTACAATGAGCAGTTCTTC

V gene: TRBV6-5
CDR3 length: 14
clone size: -
J gene: TRBJ2-5
D gene: TRBD2
CDR3 protein: CASSTSGNQETQYF
CDR3 DNA: TGTGCCAGCAGCACTAGCGGTAACCAAGAGACCCAGTACTTC

V gene: TRBV5-6
CDR3 length: 15
clone size: once
J gene: TRBJ2-7
D gene: TRBD1
CDR3 protein: CASSFGTGGLYEQYF
CDR3 DNA: TGTGCCAGCAGCTTCGGGACAGGGGGCCTCTACGAGCAGTACTTC

V gene: TRBV5-6
CDR3 length: 14
clone size: -
J gene: TRBJ2-5
D gene: -
CDR3 protein: CASSFPSIQETQYF
CDR3 DNA: TGTGCCAGCAGCTTTCCAAGCATCCAAGAGACCCAGTACTTC

V gene: TRBV19
CDR3 length: 15
clone size: -
J gene: TRBJ1-3
D gene: -
CDR3 protein: CASSLTGQPGNTIYF
CDR3 DNA: TGTGCCAGTAGTCTCACAGGGCAGCCTGGAAACACCATATATTTT

V gene: TRBV7-9
CDR3 length: 14
clone size: once
J gene: TRBJ2-5
D gene: -
CDR3 protein: CASSPPRLARTQYF
CDR3 DNA: TGTGCCAGCAGCCCCCCTAGACTGGCGCGGACCCAGTACTTC

V gene: TRBV5-1
CDR3 length: 13
clone size: -
J gene: TRBJ2-5
D gene: -
CDR3 protein: CASSKGQQETQYF
CDR3 DNA: TGCGCCAGCAGCAAAGGACAGCAAGAGACCCAGTACTTC

V gene: TRBV27
CDR3 length: 14
clone size: -
J gene: TRBJ1-4
D gene: -
CDR3 protein: CASSSDTSNEKLFF
CDR3 DNA: TGTGCCAGCAGTTCAGATACGTCTAATGAAAAACTGTTTTTT

V gene: TRBV2
CDR3 length: 16
clone size: -
J gene: TRBJ2-6
D gene: TRBD2
CDR3 protein: CASRLSGSSGANVLTF
CDR3 DNA: TGTGCCAGCAGGTTGAGCGGGAGTTCCGGGGCCAACGTCCTGACTTTC

V gene: TRBV15
CDR3 length: 15
clone size: -
J gene: TRBJ2-5
D gene: TRBD2
CDR3 protein: CATSRRLSGEETQYF
CDR3 DNA: TGTGCCACCAGCAGAAGGCTTAGCGGGGAAGAGACCCAGTACTTC

V gene: TRBV5-6
CDR3 length: 13
clone size: -
J gene: TRBJ1-4
D gene: -
CDR3 protein: CASSSGVYEKLFF
CDR3 DNA: TGTGCCAGCAGCTCGGGGGTTTATGAAAAACTGTTTTTT

V gene: TRBV5-6
CDR3 length: 16
clone size: -
J gene: TRBJ1-3
D gene: -
CDR3 protein: CASSPGWGRSGNTIYF
CDR3 DNA: TGTGCCAGCAGCCCCGGGTGGGGGCGGTCTGGAAACACCATATATTTT

V gene: TRBV28
CDR3 length: 15
clone size: -
J gene: TRBJ2-1
D gene: -
CDR3 protein: CASSLEGKTYNEQFF
CDR3 DNA: TGTGCCAGCAGTTTGGAGGGGAAGACCTACAATGAGCAGTTCTTC